The 26 T cell receptor beta chains below all came from one sample that was sequenced in a study of T cell repertoires and Cas9 in healthy adults. This table comes from immunoSEQ multiplex PCR, and its TCRdb copy is limited to in-frame clones, with some not included. Of about 14,000 clones in the sample, about 88% are singletons; the top ten hold 1.5%. The material sequenced was Tregs (CD4+, CD25+, CD127-, CD137-, CD154-) from PBMCs; culture status not recorded. These receptors all stem from a human donor in good health.

This chain links TRBV19 with TRBJ2-7, with 7 bases identical to TRBD1. From germline, CDR1 is LNHDA and CDR2 SQIVND (reference sequence). CDR3 length: 16 residues. With 5 bases clipped from V and 0 bases from J, the junction kept 10 bases outside the gene matches. CDR3 in amino acids: CASSPTGTAYSYEQYF. DNA of the CDR3: TGTGCCAGTAGTCCCACCGGGACAGCCTACTCCTACGAGCAGTACTTC.

The chain recombines TRBV5-1 with TRBJ2-3, with D perhaps TRBD2 (6 bases). Germline CDR1 SGHRS, CDR2 YFSETQ. CDR3 size: 16 residues. V was cut by 4 bases and J by 0 bases, with 15 bases left in between. The CDR3 spells CASSTQGRTSTDTQYF. Written as DNA, the CDR3 is TGCGCCAGCAGCACTCAAGGGAGGACTAGCACAGATACGCAGTATTTT.

V and J are TRBV7-2 and TRBJ1-2; possibly TRBD1 for D (5 bases). This CDR3 is 13 amino acids long. Per germline, CDR1 SGHTA and CDR2 FQGNSA. Trimming removed 5 bases from V and 4 bases from J, with 11 bases in between. The DNA of the CDR3 is TGTGCCAGCAGCCCCCAGGGCCTCTATGGCTACACCTTC. The encoded protein is CASSPQGLYGYTF.

This rearrangement joins TRBV9 to TRBJ2-3; D uncertain. This CDR3 has 16 residues. Per germline, CDR1 SGDLS and CDR2 YYNGEE. Trimming took off 0 bases at V and 0 bases at J, with 11 bases between the two ends. The CDR3 here is CASSVVTSTSTDTQYF. The DNA of the CDR3 is TGTGCCAGCAGCGTAGTTACGAGCACTAGCACAGATACGCAGTATTTT.

The V and J genes are TRBV2 and TRBJ2-1; tentative D call: TRBD2 (6 bases). In germline, CDR1 is SNHLY, CDR2 FYNNEI. V lost 6 bases, J lost 4 bases, and 16 bases lay in between. The CDR3 has 15 residues. CDR3 nucleotides: TGTGCCAGCAGGGAAAGGGACTCGGAATACAATGAGCAGTTCTTC. It is translated as CASRERDSEYNEQFF.

CDR3 loop: CASISQGLGETQYF. The CDR3 coding sequence is TGTGCCAGCATCTCCCAGGGTTTGGGGGAGACCCAGTACTTC. V and J are TRBV11-3 and TRBJ2-5, with a possible D match to TRBD1 (5 bases). Trimming took 7 bases from V and 5 from J, leaving 17 bases between them. The germline gives CDR1 SGHNT, CDR2 YENEEA. The CDR3 is 14 residues long.

The CDR3 nucleotides are TGTGCCAGCAGCCAGTCGGGACTGCTCTACGAGCAGTACGTC. Translated: CASSQSGLLYEQYV. The chain has TRBV11-2 and TRBJ2-7; D might be TRBD2 (6 bases). The CDR3 extends over 14 amino acids. Germline CDR1 reads SGHAT; CDR2 reads FQNNGV. Deletions cut 5 bases from V and 3 bases from J, with 14 bases between.

This chain uses TRBV5-4 with TRBJ2-7, with 7 bases aligning to TRBD1. Germline V gene lookup returns CDR1 SGHNT and CDR2 YYREEE (reference sequence). The V and J ends lost 4 bases and 2 bases, in that order; junction bases with no gene match: 12. The CDR3 sequence is 16 residues long. The CDR3 loop is CASSRHFGTETYEQYF. The CDR3 coding sequence is TGTGCCAGCAGCAGACATTTCGGGACAGAAACCTACGAGCAGTACTTC.

The rearrangement uses TRBV13 and TRBJ1-5; D might be TRBD1 (5 bases). The CDR3 runs 14 residues. The V gene's germline CDR1 is PRHDT and CDR2 FYEKMQ (reference sequence). V was cut by 2 bases and J by 3 bases, with 8 bases left in between. CDR3 nucleotides: TGTGCCAGCAGCTTAAGGGGTTCCAATCAGCCCCAGCATTTT. Translating it yields CASSLRGSNQPQHF.

This clone was detected once. The rearrangement uses TRBV7-3 and TRBJ2-3, with 8 bases matching TRBD2. The J segment lost 5 bases and the V segment lost 5 bases, leaving 12 bases of the junction unmatched. CDR1 SGHTA and CDR2 FQGTGA come from the germline V gene. This CDR3 comprises 16 residues. For the CDR3, the DNA is TGTGCCAGCAGCCCTCAACGCGGGGGGCCGCAAGATACGCAGTATTTT. Translated: CASSPQRGGPQDTQYF.

The chain uses TRBV4-1 and TRBJ2-7, with 8 bases aligning to TRBD1. This CDR3 spans 15 amino acids. Germline loops: CDR1 MGHRA, CDR2 YSYEKL. The trim removed 3 bases at V and 2 bases at J, leaving 6 bases unmatched. In nucleotides, the CDR3 is TGCGCCAGCAGCCATCCTAGGACAGGGACCTACGAGCAGTACTTC. It is translated as CASSHPRTGTYEQYF.

This clone was seen a handful of times. The gene calls are TRBV7-9 and TRBJ1-2; tentative D call: TRBD1 (5 bases). Germline V gene lookup returns CDR1 SEHNR and CDR2 FQNEAQ (reference sequence). The V and J ends lost 5 bases and 2 bases respectively, with 15 bases between them. CDR3 length: 15 amino acids. In nucleotides, the CDR3 is TGTGCCAGCAGCCTCTGGACACCTCGGAACTATGGCTACACCTTC. Translated: CASSLWTPRNYGYTF. Supplemented by reference TRBV7-9 and TRBJ1-2, the full variable domain reads DTGVSQNPRHKITKRGQNVTFRCDPISEHNRLYWYRQTLGQGPEFLTYFQNEAQLEKSRLLSDRFSAERPKGSFSTLEIQRTEQGDSAMYLCASSLWTPRNYGYTFGSGTRLTVV.

This clone was seen only a few times. The chain joins TRBV19 to TRBJ1-4, with 8 bases matching TRBD1. In germline, CDR1 is LNHDA, CDR2 SQIVND (reference sequence). The CDR3 contains 12 residues. After removal of 7 bases from V and 8 bases from J, the junction contained 3 bases not matched to a gene. CDR3 loop: CASTGGREKLFF. The CDR3 nucleotides are TGTGCCAGTACAGGGGGCAGGGAAAAACTGTTTTTT.

The rearrangement joins TRBV5-1 to TRBJ2-3; possibly TRBD1 or TRBD2 for D (5 bases each). This CDR3 spans 14 amino acids. Germline-derived CDR1 and CDR2 are SGHRS and YFSETQ. V lost 1 base to trimming and J lost 4 bases, with 10 bases between them. In nucleotides, the CDR3 is TGCGCCAGCAGCTTGTGGGGGAGATCAGATACGCAGTATTTT. It encodes CASSLWGRSDTQYF.

This chain uses TRBV5-1 with TRBJ2-5, with D perhaps matching TRBD2 (7 bases). The V gene lost 4 bases and the J gene lost 5 bases, with 21 bases spanning the gap. The CDR3 extends over 16 amino acids. Looked up from germline, CDR1 is SGHRS and CDR2 is YFSETQ. CDR3 sequence: CASSPLRGRGEETQYF. The CDR3 nucleotides are TGCGCCAGCAGCCCCCTGAGGGGGAGGGGAGAGGAGACCCAGTACTTC.

The V gene is TRBV7-3, the J gene TRBJ1-1, with unresolved D. Germline V gene data show CDR1 as SGHTA and CDR2 as FQGTGA. The germline V and J ends were trimmed by 2 bases and 5 bases, with 9 bases remaining between them. This CDR3 region has 13 residues. For the CDR3, the DNA is TGTGCCAGCAGCTTATATCCGCGGACTGAAGCTTTCTTT. It specifies CASSLYPRTEAFF.

The rearrangement links TRBV5-1 to TRBJ2-1, with 12 bases matching TRBD2. Germline CDR1 reads SGHRS; CDR2 reads YFSETQ. The CDR3 runs 16 residues. J was trimmed by 5 bases and V by 6 bases; bases with no gene match: 9. The CDR3 nucleotides are TGCGCCAGCACTGGACTAGCGGGGTCGATCCACAATGAGCAGTTCTTC. Protein product: CASTGLAGSIHNEQFF.

V is TRBV13 and J is TRBJ1-3; perhaps TRBD1 as D (6 bases). There are 16 residues in the CDR3. Trimming took 1 base from V and 6 from J, leaving 16 bases between them. Germline V gene sequence: CDR1 PRHDT, CDR2 FYEKMQ (reference sequence). The CDR3: CASSLARGGRANTIYF. The CDR3 nucleotides read TGTGCCAGCAGCTTAGCTCGTGGGGGGCGCGCAAACACCATATATTTT. The whole variable domain, filled in from reference TRBV13 and TRBJ1-3, reads AAGVIQSPRHLIKEKRETATLKCYPIPRHDTVYWYQQGPGQDPQFLISFYEKMQSDKGSIPDRFSAQQFSDYHSELNMSSLELGDSALYFCASSLARGGRANTIYFGEGSWLTVV.

This clone came up a few times. The chain uses TRBV11-3 and TRBJ1-1; TRBD1 aligns across 12 bases. The V gene's germline CDR1 is SGHNT and CDR2 YENEEA. The CDR3 is 17 amino acids. The J segment lost 2 bases and the V segment lost 5 bases, leaving 9 bases of the junction unmatched. Here the CDR3 DNA reads TGTGCCAGCAGCCGGTGGGGACAGGGGGCGCAAAACACTGAAGCTTTCTTT. The encoded protein is CASSRWGQGAQNTEAFF.

The V call is TRBV5-1, the J call TRBJ2-2; a possible D gene is TRBD1 (5 bases). V lost 4 bases, J lost 7 bases, and 14 bases lay in between. CDR1 and CDR2 (germline): SGHRS, YFSETQ. There are 14 residues in the CDR3. CDR3 nucleotide sequence: TGCGCCAGCAGCGCGCAACAGGTTATCGGGGAGCTGTTTTTT. It encodes CASSAQQVIGELFF.

This clone occurred once. The chain combines TRBV4-1 with TRBJ2-5, with 11 bases identical to TRBD2. Near its end, the DNA agrees better with TRBJ2-7, so the J call may be wrong. CDR1 MGHRA and CDR2 YSYEKL come from the germline V gene. The CDR3 is 17 amino acids. The CDR3 nucleotides are TGCGCCAGCAGCCAAGCTAGCGGGGGGACCGCTTCCTACGAGCAGTACTTC. Translated, it gives CASSQASGGTASYEQYF.

The J gene is TRBJ2-1, the V gene TRBV6-5, with TRBD1 as a possible D gene (6 bases). The CDR3 has 15 amino acids. V was clipped by 7 bases and J by 5 bases, with 18 bases between them. Per the germline V gene, CDR1 is MNHEY and CDR2 is SVGAGI. The CDR3 sequence: CASKGERDPHNEQFF. The CDR3 DNA follows: TGTGCCAGCAAGGGGGAACGGGACCCACACAATGAGCAGTTCTTC.

The CDR3 sequence: CASSFTGGVRNEKLFF. The CDR3 DNA follows: TGTGCCAGCAGCTTCACAGGAGGGGTTCGGAATGAAAAACTGTTTTTT. The chain carries TRBV7-2 and TRBJ1-4, with D possibly matching TRBD1 (5 bases). Trimming removed 3 bases at V and 5 bases at J, with 16 bases between. The CDR3 contains 16 residues. Germline values: CDR1 SGHTA, CDR2 FQGNSA.

CDR3 coding DNA: TGTGCCAGCAGCTTAGTGGGAGGGGCAGTATATGGCTACACCTTC. Translation: CASSLVGGAVYGYTF. V and J are TRBV11-2 and TRBJ1-2; D is possibly TRBD1 (5 bases). The V end was cut by 1 base, the J end by 5 bases, with 14 bases between. The germline CDR1 and CDR2 sequences are SGHAT and FQNNGV. This CDR3 comprises 15 residues.

The rearrangement joins TRBV19 to TRBJ1-2; 7 bases fit TRBD1. The CDR3 totals 14 residues. V lost 3 bases, J lost 2 bases, and 3 bases stayed unmatched. Per germline, CDR1 LNHDA and CDR2 SQIVND (reference sequence). This CDR3 is CASSMRQGNYGYTF. CDR3 sequence (DNA): TGTGCCAGTAGTATGAGACAGGGCAACTATGGCTACACCTTC.

The chain carries TRBV11-3 and TRBJ2-2, with D hard to call. Trimming removed 1 base from V and 6 bases from J, with 9 bases in between. CDR1 and CDR2 (germline): SGHNT, YENEEA. This CDR3 spans 14 amino acids. The CDR3 is CASSLARMAGELFF. The CDR3 DNA sequence: TGTGCCAGCAGCTTAGCTCGGATGGCCGGGGAGCTGTTTTTT.